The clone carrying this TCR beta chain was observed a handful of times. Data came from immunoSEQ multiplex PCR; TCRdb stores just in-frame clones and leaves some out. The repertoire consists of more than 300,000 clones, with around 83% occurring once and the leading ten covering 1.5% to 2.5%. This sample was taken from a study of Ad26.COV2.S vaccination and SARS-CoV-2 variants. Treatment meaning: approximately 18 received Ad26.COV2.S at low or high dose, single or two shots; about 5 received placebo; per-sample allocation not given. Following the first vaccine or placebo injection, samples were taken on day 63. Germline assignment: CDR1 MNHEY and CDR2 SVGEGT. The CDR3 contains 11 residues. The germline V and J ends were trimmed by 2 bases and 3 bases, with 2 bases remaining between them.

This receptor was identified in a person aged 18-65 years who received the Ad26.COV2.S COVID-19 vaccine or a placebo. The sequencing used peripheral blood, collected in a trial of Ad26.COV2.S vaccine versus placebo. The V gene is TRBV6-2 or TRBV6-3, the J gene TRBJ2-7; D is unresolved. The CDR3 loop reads CASSYVYEQYF. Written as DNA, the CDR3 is TGTGCCAGCAGTTACGTCTACGAGCAGTACTTC.